Given below is one TCR beta chain in context. This record belongs to a study of cytomegalovirus exposure and HLA in healthy donors. Researchers ran the PCR with 60 Vbeta and 13 Jbeta primers. TCRdb keeps only in-frame clones here, not all; method: immunoSEQ multiplex PCR. The sample gives under 200,000 clones, roughly 85% of which show up once; about 1.7% is in the top ten. Germline-derived CDR1 and CDR2 are SEHNR and FQNEAQ (reference sequence). There are 13 residues in the CDR3. Trimming removed 5 bases from V and 6 bases from J, with 13 bases in between. The chain combines TRBV7-9 with TRBJ1-2; TRBD1 might be the D (6 bases). The material sequenced was PBMCs. This clonotype originated in a woman younger than 30 in good health and CMV-seronegative. The CDR3 spells CASSEMGADGYTF. The CDR3 coding sequence is TGTGCCAGCAGCGAGATGGGGGCTGATGGCTACACCTTC.